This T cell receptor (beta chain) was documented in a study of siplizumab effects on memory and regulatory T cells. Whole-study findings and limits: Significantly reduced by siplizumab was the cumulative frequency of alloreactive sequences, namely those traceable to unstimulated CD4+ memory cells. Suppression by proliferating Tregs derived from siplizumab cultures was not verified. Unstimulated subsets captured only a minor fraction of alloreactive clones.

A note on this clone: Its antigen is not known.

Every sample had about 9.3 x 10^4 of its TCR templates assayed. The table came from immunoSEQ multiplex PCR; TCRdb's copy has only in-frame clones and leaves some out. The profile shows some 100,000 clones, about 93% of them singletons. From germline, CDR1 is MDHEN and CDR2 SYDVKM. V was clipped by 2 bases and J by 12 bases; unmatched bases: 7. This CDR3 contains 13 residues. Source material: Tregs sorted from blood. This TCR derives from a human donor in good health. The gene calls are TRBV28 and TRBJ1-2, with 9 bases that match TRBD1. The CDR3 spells CASSLVDRGGDTF. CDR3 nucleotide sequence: TGTGCCAGCAGTTTAGTGGACAGGGGAGGTGACACCTTC.